The 25 T cell receptor beta chains below come from one sample, sequenced in a study of blood T cell repertoires in COVID-19. TCRdb's copy holds only in-frame clones and misses some; the assay was immunoSEQ multiplex PCR. In the table there are about 68,000 clones, almost 85% of which are singletons. Sample: peripheral blood. Source of these receptors: a man aged 50-60 years with active COVID-19.

This chain links TRBV10-3 with TRBJ1-5; 10 nucleotides line up with TRBD1. Germline CDR1 ENHRY, CDR2 SYGVKD. This CDR3 contains 19 residues. V gave up 6 bases and J gave up 1 base; unmatched junction bases: 15. CDR3 nucleotides: TGTGCCATCAGCGATCCGGGACAGGGGAGGGAAAAGAGCAATCAGCCCCAGCATTTT. Encoded protein: CAISDPGQGREKSNQPQHF.

The chain carries TRBV29-1 and TRBJ2-2; no reliable D call. V shed 6 bases and J shed 5 bases, with 16 bases lying between them. This CDR3 is 14 amino acids long. Looked up from germline, CDR1 is SQVTM and CDR2 is ANQGSEA. This CDR3 is CSVIGSVRTGELFF. The CDR3 coding sequence is TGCAGCGTGATCGGGTCGGTTAGAACCGGGGAGCTGTTTTTT.

V usage is TRBV30 and J usage is TRBJ1-1, with 8 bases matching TRBD1. The V gene end was trimmed by 3 bases and the J gene end by 6 bases; junction bases not matched to a gene: 0. CDR3 size: 11 residues. Germline values: CDR1 GTSNPN, CDR2 SVGIG (reference sequence). CDR3: CAWRQGAEAFF. In DNA form, the CDR3 reads TGTGCCTGGAGACAGGGGGCTGAAGCTTTCTTT.

This chain joins TRBV6-2 or TRBV6-3 and TRBJ2-7, with TRBD2 matching 8 bases. CDR3 length: 14 residues. Germline lookup yields CDR1 MNHEY and CDR2 SVGEGT. After removal of 6 bases from V and 3 bases from J, the junction contained 7 bases not matched to a gene. Written as DNA, the CDR3 is TGTGCCAGCAGCTTAGCGGGACCTTACTACGAGCAGTACTTC. Protein product: CASSLAGPYYEQYF.

This rearrangement joins TRBV6-5 to TRBJ2-7; 8 bases are shared with TRBD2. V shed 2 bases and J 0 bases; nucleotides not matched to a gene: 3. The CDR3 loop spans 15 amino acids. Germline V gene data show CDR1 as MNHEY and CDR2 as SVGAGI. CDR3 coding DNA: TGTGCCAGCAGTTACACGGGAGGGAGCTCCTACGAGCAGTACTTC. Translated: CASSYTGGSSYEQYF.

The CDR3 reads CASSLVGGTDTQYF. The CDR3 DNA is TGTGCCAGCAGCTTAGTGGGCGGCACAGATACGCAGTATTTT. The chain couples TRBV13 to TRBJ2-3; D remains ambiguous. There are 14 residues in the CDR3. Deletions cut 1 base from V and 1 base from J, with 6 bases between. Germline CDR1 is PRHDT and CDR2 is FYEKMQ (reference sequence).

The chain is built from TRBV18 and TRBJ2-5; 9 bases are a match to TRBD1. The CDR3 loop spans 15 amino acids. The V segment lost 0 bases and the J segment 5 bases; nucleotides outside the gene matches: 4. Germline V gene data show CDR1 as KGHSH and CDR2 as LQKENI. The CDR3 DNA sequence: TGTGCCAGCTCACCACCGACAGGGGGTTGGGAGACCCAGTACTTC. It yields the protein CASSPPTGGWETQYF.

This chain uses TRBV5-4 with TRBJ1-2; no clear D gene. The V and J ends lost 4 bases and 2 bases respectively, with 12 bases between them. Germline V gene data show CDR1 as SGHNT and CDR2 as YYREEE (reference sequence). The CDR3 covers 14 residues. CDR3 residues: CASSGSRGNYGYTF. The CDR3 nucleotides are TGTGCCAGCAGCGGAAGTCGAGGGAACTATGGCTACACCTTC.

The CDR3 nucleotides read TGTGCCAGCAGCTTTACCCTGACAGGGTTCGACGAGCAGTACTTC. As protein: CASSFTLTGFDEQYF. The chain couples TRBV11-3 to TRBJ2-7; 7 positions match TRBD1. V lost 3 bases to trimming and J lost 5 bases; unmatched junction nucleotides: 10. Germline V lookup: CDR1 SGHNT, CDR2 YENEEA. This CDR3 is 15 amino acids long.

The gene calls are TRBV18 and TRBJ1-1; D call uncertain. The germline V gene encodes CDR1 KGHSH and CDR2 LQKENI. CDR3 length: 15 amino acids. V was trimmed by 2 bases and J by 5 bases, leaving 15 bases between them. CDR3 protein: CASSPSREDRTEAFF. CDR3 in DNA: TGTGCCAGCTCACCAAGTCGGGAAGATAGGACTGAAGCTTTCTTT.

This chain links TRBV24-1 with TRBJ2-3; 12 bases are a match to TRBD2. Germline values: CDR1 KGHDR, CDR2 SFDVKD. The CDR3 has 19 amino acids. J gave up 0 bases and V 3 bases, and 9 bases lay outside the gene matches. CDR3 sequence (DNA): TGTGCCACCAGTGATGCCGCCGGGACTAGCGGGCCGAGCACAGATACGCAGTATTTT. This translates into CATSDAAGTSGPSTDTQYF.

CDR3 in amino acids: CASSPQPGNTDTQYF. DNA of the CDR3: TGTGCCAGCTCACCTCAACCGGGGAACACAGATACGCAGTATTTT. The genes are TRBV18 and TRBJ2-3; possibly TRBD2 for D (5 bases). Germline V gene sequence: CDR1 KGHSH, CDR2 LQKENI. V was trimmed by 3 bases and J by 2 bases, leaving 12 bases between them. The CDR3 is 15 amino acids.

The chain couples TRBV30 to TRBJ2-7; TRBD2 aligns across 11 bases. Unmatched junction bases numbered 13, after V lost 6 bases and J lost 12 bases. CDR1 GTSNPN and CDR2 SVGIG come from the germline V gene (reference sequence). There are 13 residues in the CDR3. The CDR3 coding sequence is TGTGCCTGCGGCGTAGCGGGAGGGCCCGGGTGGTACTTC. Its translation is CACGVAGGPGWYF.

The chain links TRBV29-1 to TRBJ2-4; 7 nucleotides agree with TRBD1. V trimming: 6 bases; J trimming: 2 bases; junction bases outside the gene matches: 10. Germline assignment: CDR1 SQVTM and CDR2 ANQGSEA. This CDR3 comprises 15 residues. Written as DNA, the CDR3 is TGCAGCGTCGGTGAACTGGGACAGTCCAAAAACATTCAGTACTTC. Protein: CSVGELGQSKNIQYF.

The rearrangement joins TRBV6-2 or TRBV6-3 to TRBJ1-1; 8 bases are shared with TRBD1. Trimming took 5 bases from V and 3 from J; bases not matched to a gene: 17. The CDR3 runs 18 residues. The germline V gene has CDR1 MNHEY and CDR2 SVGEGT. CDR3 sequence reads: CASSMGTGWAGRDTEAFF. The CDR3 DNA sequence: TGTGCCAGCAGTATGGGGACAGGTTGGGCCGGAAGGGACACTGAAGCTTTCTTT.

This rearrangement joins TRBV13 to TRBJ2-7, with D tentatively TRBD2 (5 bases). The germline V gene has CDR1 PRHDT and CDR2 FYEKMQ (reference sequence). The V end lost 1 base, the J end lost 5 bases, and 9 bases lay between the germline ends. This CDR3 contains 13 residues. Here the CDR3 DNA reads TGTGCCAGCAGCTTAGATGAGGGCCACGAGCAGTACTTC. Translation: CASSLDEGHEQYF.

The CDR3 spells CAIRGLAGGTDTQYF. The CDR3 bases are TGTGCCATACGGGGACTAGCGGGAGGCACAGATACGCAGTATTTT. The chain uses TRBV10-3 and TRBJ2-3; 14 nucleotides line up with TRBD2. The CDR3 sequence is 15 residues long. The V gene's germline CDR1 is ENHRY and CDR2 SYGVKD. The trim removed 9 bases at V and 1 base at J, leaving 3 bases unmatched.

The CDR3 loop reads CASSRPGLAQYNEQFF. As DNA, the CDR3 is TGTGCCAGCAGCCGACCGGGACTAGCACAGTACAATGAGCAGTTCTTC. This sequence joins TRBV7-8 and TRBJ2-1; TRBD2 matches at 9 bases. This CDR3 contains 16 residues. The germline gives CDR1 SGHVS, CDR2 FQNEAQ. The J segment lost 4 bases and the V segment lost 5 bases, leaving 9 bases of the junction unmatched.

The rearrangement uses TRBV2 and TRBJ1-2, with D tentatively TRBD1 (5 bases). CDR1 and CDR2 from the germline V gene are SNHLY and FYNNEI. V was shortened by 3 bases and J by 4 bases, with 15 bases between the two germline ends. The CDR3 contains 15 residues. In nucleotides, the CDR3 is TGTGCCAGCAGTGAGGGGCAGGGTCGTGTCTATGGCTACACCTTC. Encoded protein: CASSEGQGRVYGYTF.

J is TRBJ2-3 and V is TRBV10-2; D is perhaps TRBD2 (6 bases). This CDR3 comprises 14 residues. Trimming took off 6 bases at V and 3 bases at J, with 13 bases between the two ends. Germline CDR1 reads WSHSY; CDR2 reads SAAADI. Written as DNA, the CDR3 is TGCGCCAGCAGACGGGGGATAAAAACAGATACGCAGTATTTT. This codes for CASRRGIKTDTQYF.

CDR3 loop: CASSTGQGNSPLHF. Here the CDR3 DNA reads TGTGCCAGTAGCACGGGACAGGGGAATTCACCCCTCCACTTT. The genes are TRBV19 and TRBJ1-6, with 10 positions matching TRBD1. V was pared by 6 bases and J by 7 bases, with 3 bases of the junction left unmatched. The CDR3 is made up of 14 amino acids. Per the germline V gene, CDR1 is LNHDA and CDR2 is SQIVND (reference sequence).

The V call is TRBV28, the J call TRBJ1-2; 9 bases are shared with TRBD1. CDR1 MDHEN and CDR2 SYDVKM come from the germline V gene. CDR3 length equals 16 residues. With V trimmed by 4 bases and J by 0 bases, 6 bases remained unmatched. The CDR3 DNA follows: TGTGCCAGCAGTTCGAATGGACAGGGGCCTAACTATGGCTACACCTTC. Protein: CASSSNGQGPNYGYTF.

This clone has a single count. In DNA, the CDR3 is TGTGCCTGGCGTCATTCCGGGACAGATGGAAACACCATATATTTT. Amino acid sequence: CAWRHSGTDGNTIYF. The chain links TRBV30 to TRBJ1-3; TRBD1 agrees at 7 bases. The CDR3 is 15 amino acids. CDR1 and CDR2 from the germline V gene are GTSNPN and SVGIG (reference sequence). J lost 3 bases, V lost 5 bases, and 10 bases had no gene match.

The chain is built from TRBV6-5 and TRBJ1-1, with no clear D. V was clipped by 9 bases and J by 2 bases, with 10 bases between them. Germline V gene lookup returns CDR1 MNHEY and CDR2 SVGAGI. The CDR3 runs to 12 residues. This CDR3 reads CASNMYNTEAFF. The CDR3 DNA is TGTGCCAGTAACATGTACAACACTGAAGCTTTCTTT.

The chain combines TRBV20-1 with TRBJ2-1; D unresolved. Germline loops: CDR1 DFQATT, CDR2 SNEGSKA (reference sequence). The CDR3 has 11 amino acids. Trimming stripped 7 bases from V and 8 bases from J, with 12 bases between. As DNA, the CDR3 is TGCAGTGGACTTTACGGCTATGAGCAGTTCTTC. It encodes CSGLYGYEQFF.